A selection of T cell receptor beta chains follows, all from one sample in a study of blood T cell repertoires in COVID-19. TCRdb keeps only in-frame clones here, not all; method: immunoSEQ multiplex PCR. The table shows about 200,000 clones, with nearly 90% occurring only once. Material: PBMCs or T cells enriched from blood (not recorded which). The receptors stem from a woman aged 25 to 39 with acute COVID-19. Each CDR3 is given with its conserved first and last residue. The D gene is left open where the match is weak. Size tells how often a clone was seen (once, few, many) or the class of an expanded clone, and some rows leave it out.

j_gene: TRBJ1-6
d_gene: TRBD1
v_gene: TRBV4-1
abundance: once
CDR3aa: CASSQELGQGVYSPLHF
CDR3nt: TGCGCCAGCAGCCAAGAGTTGGGACAGGGGGTATATTCACCCCTCCACTTT

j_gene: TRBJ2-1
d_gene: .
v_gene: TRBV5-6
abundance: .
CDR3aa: CASSQTLELTEQFF
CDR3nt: TGTGCCAGCAGCCAGACACTAGAATTGACTGAGCAGTTCTTC

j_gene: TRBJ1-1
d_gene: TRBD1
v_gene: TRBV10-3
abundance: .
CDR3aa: CAIRPGTGGSDTEAFF
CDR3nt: TGTGCCATCAGACCAGGGACAGGGGGATCGGACACTGAAGCTTTCTTT

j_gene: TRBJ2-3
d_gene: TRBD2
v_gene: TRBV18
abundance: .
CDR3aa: CASSPGQRGGTDTQYF
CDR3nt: TGTGCCAGCTCACCAGGACAGCGGGGGGGTACCGATACGCAGTATTTT

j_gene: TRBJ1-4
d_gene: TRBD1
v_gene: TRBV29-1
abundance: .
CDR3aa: CSVLDRGTNEKLFF
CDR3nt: TGCAGCGTTCTTGACAGGGGTACTAATGAAAAACTGTTTTTT

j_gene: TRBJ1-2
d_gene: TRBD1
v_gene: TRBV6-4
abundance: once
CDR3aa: CASSDSDRGGYTF
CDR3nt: TGTGCCAGCAGTGACTCGGACAGGGGTGGCTACACCTTC

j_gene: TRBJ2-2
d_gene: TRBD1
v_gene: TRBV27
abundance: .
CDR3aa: CASSVKGANTGELFF
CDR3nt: TGTGCCAGCAGTGTCAAGGGGGCAAATACCGGGGAGCTGTTTTTT

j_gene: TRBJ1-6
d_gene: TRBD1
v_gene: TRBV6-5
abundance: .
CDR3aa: CASTPDRAFSPLHF
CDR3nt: TGTGCCAGCACCCCCGACAGGGCGTTTTCACCCCTCCACTTT

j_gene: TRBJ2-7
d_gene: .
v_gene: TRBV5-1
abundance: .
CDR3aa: CASSLQGVSYEQYF
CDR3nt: TGCGCCAGCAGCTTGCAAGGGGTGAGCTACGAGCAGTACTTC

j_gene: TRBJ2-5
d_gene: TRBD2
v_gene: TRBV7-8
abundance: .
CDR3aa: CASSLALGGGETQYF
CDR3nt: TGTGCCAGCAGCTTAGCGCTCGGGGGGGGAGAGACCCAGTACTTC

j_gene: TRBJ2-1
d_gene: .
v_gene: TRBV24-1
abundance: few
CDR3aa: CATSPRGDEQFF
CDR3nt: TGTGCCACCAGTCCCCGGGGTGATGAGCAGTTCTTC

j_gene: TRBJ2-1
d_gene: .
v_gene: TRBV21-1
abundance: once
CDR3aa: CARPTAEQFF
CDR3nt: TGTGCCAGACCTACCGCGGAGCAGTTCTTC

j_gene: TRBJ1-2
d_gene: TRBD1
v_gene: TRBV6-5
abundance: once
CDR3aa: CASRLGQGGGYTF
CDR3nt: TGTGCCAGCAGGCTTGGGCAGGGGGGTGGCTACACCTTC